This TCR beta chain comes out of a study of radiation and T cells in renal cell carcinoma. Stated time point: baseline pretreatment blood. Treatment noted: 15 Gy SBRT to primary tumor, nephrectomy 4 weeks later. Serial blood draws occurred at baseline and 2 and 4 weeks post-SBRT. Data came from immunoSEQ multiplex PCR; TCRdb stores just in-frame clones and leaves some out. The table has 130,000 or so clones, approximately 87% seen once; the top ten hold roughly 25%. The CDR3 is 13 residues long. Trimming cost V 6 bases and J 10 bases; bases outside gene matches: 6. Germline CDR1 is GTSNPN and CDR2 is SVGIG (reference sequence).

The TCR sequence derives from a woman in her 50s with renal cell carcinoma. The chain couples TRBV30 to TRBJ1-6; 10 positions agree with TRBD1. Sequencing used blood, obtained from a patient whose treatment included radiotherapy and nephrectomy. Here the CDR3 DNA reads TGTGCCTGCTCGGGGACAGGGGTGTCACCCCTCCACTTT. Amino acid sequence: CACSGTGVSPLHF.